This T cell receptor (beta chain) derives from a study of breast tumors, draining lymph nodes, adjacent tissues. MiXCR, applied by TCRdb to the multiplex PCR reads, yields one record per CDR3 protein. Among around 230,000 distinct CDR3 sequences listed, under 40% were seen once. There are a few counts of this clonotype. Its matching antigen is unknown. Samples came from axillary lymph nodes draining the breast cancer. Whole-study results and caveats: The data were judged consistent with most tumor T cells coming from lymph node and expanding in tumor.

Germline CDR1 MNHEY, CDR2 SVGAGI. The trim removed 5 bases at V and 6 bases at J, leaving 12 bases unmatched. This CDR3 region has 15 residues. Sequences were obtained from axillary lymph node tissue. The chain carries TRBV6-5 and TRBJ1-2; 7 positions agree with TRBD1. This receptor was taken from a female donor with breast cancer. Some clones in this sample may be carry-over from other donors' samples. CDR3 DNA sequence: TGTGCCAGCAGTGACCCGGACAGGAAGGCCGATGGCTACACCTTC. This gives the protein CASSDPDRKADGYTF.